These T cell receptor beta chains were read from a single sample in a study of spatial heterogeneity in lung cancer. TCRdb re-analysed the 5' RACE reads in MiXCR, keeping a single row per CDR3 protein. The sample records roughly 4,000 distinct CDR3 sequences, about a tenth being singletons. The input for sequencing was lung tumor tissue, taken at surgery. These TCRs come from a female donor with early-stage non-small cell lung cancer. The CDR3 runs from the conserved cysteine through the conserved F or W. A D gene is named only where the DNA matches it firmly. Expanded clones are given a class, and other clones once, few, many or no size at all.

J gene | V gene | clone size | D gene | CDR3 DNA | CDR3 protein
TRBJ2-5 | TRBV4-2 | medium-sized | . | TGTGCCAGCAGCCAAGATACGGGATCGAAAGAGACCCAGTACTTC | CASSQDTGSKETQYF
TRBJ2-1 | TRBV29-1 | medium-sized | . | TGCAGCGTTGAAGGACTAGGGAATGAGCAGTTCTTC | CSVEGLGNEQFF
TRBJ1-2 | TRBV4-1 | medium-sized | . | TGCGCCAGCAGCCAAATAGGAGGCCGCGATGGCTACACCTTC | CASSQIGGRDGYTF
TRBJ2-2 | TRBV6-2/TRBV6-3 | . | . | TGTGCCAGCAGCCTAGGCCCATTCGGGACCGTAAACACCGGGGAGCTGTTTTTT | CASSLGPFGTVNTGELFF
TRBJ1-4 | TRBV20-1 | . | . | TGCAGTGCTAGTCCGGGGAGGTCTAATGAAAAACTGTTTTTT | CSASPGRSNEKLFF
TRBJ2-5 | TRBV6-2/TRBV6-3 | . | TRBD2 | TGTGCCAGCAGTAATCCGGGCCCAACGGGGGGAGAGACCCAGTACTTC | CASSNPGPTGGETQYF
TRBJ2-3 | TRBV29-1 | . | . | TGCAGCGTGGACAGTGGGGTCGCAAGGACGCAGTATTTT | CSVDSGVARTQYF
TRBJ1-2 | TRBV20-1 | few | . | TGCAGTGCTAGTGGTGGCAGACCTCTTAACTATGGCTACACCTTC | CSASGGRPLNYGYTF
TRBJ2-1 | TRBV19 | large | TRBD2 | TGTGCCAGTAGTATTTCGGGGGGGGGCTACAATGAGCAGTTCTTC | CASSISGGGYNEQFF
TRBJ1-5 | TRBV6-2/TRBV6-3 | few | TRBD1 | TGTGCCAGCAGTCCCGGGACAGGGGGCGATCAGCCCCAGCATTTT | CASSPGTGGDQPQHF
TRBJ2-4 | TRBV7-2 | large | . | TGTGCCAGCAGCCGCCGAGGGCAGGGCGAGCTAGCCAAAAACATTCAGTACTTC | CASSRRGQGELAKNIQYF
TRBJ2-1 | TRBV7-2 | few | TRBD2 | TGTGCCAGCAGCTTAGCGGGAAATCTAGCGGGGACCAATGCGCAGTTCTTC | CASSLAGNLAGTNAQFF
TRBJ2-3 | TRBV7-2 | few | TRBD2 | TGTGCCAGCAGCCTTCGATCTCCTTTTAGCGGGGGGGCCGTGGATACGCAGTATTTT | CASSLRSPFSGGAVDTQYF
TRBJ2-1 | TRBV14 | medium-sized | . | TGTGCCAGCAGCCAGAGGAACAATGAGCAGTTCTTC | CASSQRNNEQFF
TRBJ2-2 | TRBV2 | medium-sized | . | TGTGCCAGCAGTGTTCCCCAGGGCCCACTCCCTAACACCGGGGAGCTGTTTTTT | CASSVPQGPLPNTGELFF
TRBJ1-5 | TRBV5-8 | medium-sized | . | TGTGCCAGCAGCTTGTGGAGCAATCAGCCCCAGCATTTT | CASSLWSNQPQHF
TRBJ2-7 | TRBV30 | few | TRBD1 | TGTGCCTGGAGGGGACAGGGGGCGAACTACGAGCAGTACTTC | CAWRGQGANYEQYF
TRBJ1-1 | TRBV7-2 | medium-sized | . | TGTGCCAGCAGTCTCACTGCAGGGCAGCGGAGGAACACTGAAGCTTTCTTT | CASSLTAGQRRNTEAFF
TRBJ1-5 | TRBV30 | medium-sized | . | TGTGCCTGGAACGAAGATAGCAATCAGCCCCAGCATTTT | CAWNEDSNQPQHF
TRBJ1-6 | TRBV12-3/TRBV12-4 | medium-sized | . | TGTGCCAGCAGAAAGAGGGGGAACTCCTATAATTCACCCCTCCACTTT | CASRKRGNSYNSPLHF